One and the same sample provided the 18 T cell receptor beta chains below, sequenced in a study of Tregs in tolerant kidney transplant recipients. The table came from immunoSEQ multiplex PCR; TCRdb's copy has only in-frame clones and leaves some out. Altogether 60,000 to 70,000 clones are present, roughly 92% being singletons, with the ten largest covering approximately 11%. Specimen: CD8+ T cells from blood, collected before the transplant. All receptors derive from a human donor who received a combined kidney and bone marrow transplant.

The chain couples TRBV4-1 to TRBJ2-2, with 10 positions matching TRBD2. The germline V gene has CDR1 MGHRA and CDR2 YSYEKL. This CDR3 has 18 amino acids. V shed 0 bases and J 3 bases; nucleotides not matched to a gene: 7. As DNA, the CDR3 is TGCGCCAGCAGCCAAGATTCCCCTGGACTAGCGGACACCGGGGAGCTGTTTTTT. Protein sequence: CASSQDSPGLADTGELFF.

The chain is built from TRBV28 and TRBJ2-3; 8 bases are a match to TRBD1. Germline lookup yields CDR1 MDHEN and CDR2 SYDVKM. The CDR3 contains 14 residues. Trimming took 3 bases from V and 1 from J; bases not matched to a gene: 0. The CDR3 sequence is CASSLDRGTDTQYF. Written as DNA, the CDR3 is TGTGCCAGCAGTTTGGACAGGGGCACAGATACGCAGTATTTT.

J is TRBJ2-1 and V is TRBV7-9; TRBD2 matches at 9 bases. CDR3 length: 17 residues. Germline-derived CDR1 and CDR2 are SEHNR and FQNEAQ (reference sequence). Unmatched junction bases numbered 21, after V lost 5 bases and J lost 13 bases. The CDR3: CASSIFPWVAGDLTQFF. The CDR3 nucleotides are TGTGCCAGCAGCATCTTCCCCTGGGTAGCGGGAGACCTGACTCAGTTCTTC.

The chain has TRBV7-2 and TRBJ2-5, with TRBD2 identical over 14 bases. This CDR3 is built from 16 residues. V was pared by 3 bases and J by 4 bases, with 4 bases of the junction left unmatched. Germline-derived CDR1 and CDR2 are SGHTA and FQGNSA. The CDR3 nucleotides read TGTGCCAGCAGCTTTGGGACTAGCGGGGGTTTAGAGACCCAGTACTTC. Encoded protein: CASSFGTSGGLETQYF.

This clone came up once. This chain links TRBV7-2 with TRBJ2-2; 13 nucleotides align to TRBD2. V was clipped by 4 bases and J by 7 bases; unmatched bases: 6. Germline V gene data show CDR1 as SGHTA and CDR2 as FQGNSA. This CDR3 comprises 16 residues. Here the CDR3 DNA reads TGTGCCAGCAGCTCCACTAGCGGGGGGGTTTTCGGGGAGCTGTTTTTT. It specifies CASSSTSGGVFGELFF.

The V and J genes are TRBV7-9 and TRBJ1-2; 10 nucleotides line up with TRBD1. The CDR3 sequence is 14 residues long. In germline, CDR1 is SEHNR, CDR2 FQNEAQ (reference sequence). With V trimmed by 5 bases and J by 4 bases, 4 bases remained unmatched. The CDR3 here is CASSPGQGVYGYTF. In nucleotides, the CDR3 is TGTGCCAGCAGCCCTGGACAGGGGGTCTATGGCTACACCTTC.

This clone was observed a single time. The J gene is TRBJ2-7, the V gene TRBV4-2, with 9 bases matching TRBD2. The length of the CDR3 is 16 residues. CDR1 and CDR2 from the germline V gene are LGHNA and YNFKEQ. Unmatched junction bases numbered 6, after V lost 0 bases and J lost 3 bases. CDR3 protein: CASSQERGLALYEQYF. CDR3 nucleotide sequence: TGTGCCAGCAGCCAAGAAAGAGGACTAGCGCTCTACGAGCAGTACTTC.

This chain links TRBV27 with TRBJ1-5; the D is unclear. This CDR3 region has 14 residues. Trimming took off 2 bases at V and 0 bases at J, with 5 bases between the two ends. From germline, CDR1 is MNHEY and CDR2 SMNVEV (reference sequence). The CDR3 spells CASSLESSNQPQHF. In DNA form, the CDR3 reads TGTGCCAGCAGTTTAGAGAGTAGCAATCAGCCCCAGCATTTT.

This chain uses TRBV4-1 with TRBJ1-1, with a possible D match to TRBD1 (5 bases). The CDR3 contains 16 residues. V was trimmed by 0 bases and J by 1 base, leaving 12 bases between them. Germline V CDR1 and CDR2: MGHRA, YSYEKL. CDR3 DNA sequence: TGCGCCAGCAGCCAAGATCTTAACGGACAGAACACTGAAGCTTTCTTT. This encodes CASSQDLNGQNTEAFF.

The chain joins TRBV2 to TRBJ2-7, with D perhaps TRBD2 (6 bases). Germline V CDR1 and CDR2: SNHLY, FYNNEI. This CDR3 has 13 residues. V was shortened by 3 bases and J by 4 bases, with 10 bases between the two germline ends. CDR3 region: CASSDAGMYEQYF. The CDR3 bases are TGTGCCAGCAGTGATGCGGGAATGTACGAGCAGTACTTC.

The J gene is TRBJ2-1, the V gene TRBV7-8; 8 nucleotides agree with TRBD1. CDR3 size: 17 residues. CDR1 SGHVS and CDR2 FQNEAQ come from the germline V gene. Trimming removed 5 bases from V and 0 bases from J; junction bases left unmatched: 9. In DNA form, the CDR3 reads TGTGCCAGCAGCCAACCCAGACAGGGGCCCTCCTACAATGAGCAGTTCTTC. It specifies CASSQPRQGPSYNEQFF.

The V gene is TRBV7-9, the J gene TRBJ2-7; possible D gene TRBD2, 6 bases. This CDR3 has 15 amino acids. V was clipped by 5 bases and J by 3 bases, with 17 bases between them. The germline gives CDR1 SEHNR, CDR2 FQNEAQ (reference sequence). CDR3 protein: CASSPLSGGIYEQYF. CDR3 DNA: TGTGCCAGCAGCCCCCTATCCGGGGGTATCTACGAGCAGTACTTC.

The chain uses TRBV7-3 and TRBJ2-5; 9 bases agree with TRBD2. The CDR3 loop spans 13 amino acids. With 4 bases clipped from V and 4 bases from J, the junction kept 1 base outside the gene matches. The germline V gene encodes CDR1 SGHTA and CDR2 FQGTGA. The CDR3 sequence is CASSYSGRETQYF. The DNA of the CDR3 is TGTGCCAGCAGCTATAGCGGGAGAGAGACCCAGTACTTC.

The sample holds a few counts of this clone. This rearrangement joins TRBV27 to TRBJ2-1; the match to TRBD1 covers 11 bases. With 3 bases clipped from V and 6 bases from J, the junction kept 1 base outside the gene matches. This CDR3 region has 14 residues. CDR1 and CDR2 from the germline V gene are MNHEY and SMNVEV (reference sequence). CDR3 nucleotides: TGTGCCAGCAGTTTGGGGACAGGGGGCAATGAGCAGTTCTTC. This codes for CASSLGTGGNEQFF.

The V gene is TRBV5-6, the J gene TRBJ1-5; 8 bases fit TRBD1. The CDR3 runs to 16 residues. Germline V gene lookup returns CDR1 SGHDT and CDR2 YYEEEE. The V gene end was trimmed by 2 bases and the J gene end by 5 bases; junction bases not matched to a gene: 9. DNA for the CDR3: TGTGCCAGCAGCTTCTCCACAGGGGGTGGGCATCAGCCCCAGCATTTT. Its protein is CASSFSTGGGHQPQHF.

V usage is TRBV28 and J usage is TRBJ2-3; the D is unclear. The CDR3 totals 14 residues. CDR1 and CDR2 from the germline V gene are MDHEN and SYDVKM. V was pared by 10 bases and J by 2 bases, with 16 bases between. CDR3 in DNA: TGTGCCACCCACCGCAGATACTACACAGATACGCAGTATTTT. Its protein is CATHRRYYTDTQYF.

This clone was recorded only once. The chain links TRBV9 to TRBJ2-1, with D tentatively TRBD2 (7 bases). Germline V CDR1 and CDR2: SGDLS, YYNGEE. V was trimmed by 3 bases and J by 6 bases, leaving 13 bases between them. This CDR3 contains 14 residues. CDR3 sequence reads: CASSEGGTGNEQFF. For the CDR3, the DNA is TGTGCCAGCAGCGAGGGGGGGACTGGCAATGAGCAGTTCTTC.

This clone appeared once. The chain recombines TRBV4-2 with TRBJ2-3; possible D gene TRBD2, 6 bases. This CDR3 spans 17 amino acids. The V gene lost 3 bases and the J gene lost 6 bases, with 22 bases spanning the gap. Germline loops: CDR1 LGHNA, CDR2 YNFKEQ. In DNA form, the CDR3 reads TGTGCCAGCAGCCAGGACCCCCACGGGAGAACGAGGGATACGCAGTATTTT. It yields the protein CASSQDPHGRTRDTQYF.